This T cell receptor (beta chain) was sequenced during a study of metastatic and nonmetastatic thyroid tumors. Turning to the study itself: The study looked at repertoires side by side in blood and in tumor or nodule tissue from malignant and benign thyroid patients. Study results and caveats: Relative to benign nodules, malignant thyroid tumors were reportedly characterized by significantly elevated TCR beta diversity in blood and tumor.

This clone was seen at least ten times. The target antigen is unknown. In the authors' methods: Using the CDR3 differences seen across clinicopathological groups, the authors built a distant-metastasis classifier for papillary thyroid cancer, which was meant to discriminate distant-metastatic patients. TCRdb called clones again from the PCR reads with MiXCR. The V and J calls were not made by the authors but by TCRdb's processing. The table lists some 54,000 clones, under 20% of them singletons, with just under 3% in the top ten. Patients underwent thyroid surgery, and none had received any treatment before it. Trimming stripped 4 bases from V and 8 bases from J, with 12 bases between. This CDR3 is built from 13 residues. CDR1 and CDR2 (germline): SNHLY, FYNNEI.

The V and J genes are TRBV2 and TRBJ2-1; D might be TRBD1 (6 bases). The sequenced sample was blood. This TCR came from a female donor with papillary thyroid cancer or a benign thyroid nodule (not recorded which). Some clones in this sample may be carry-over from other donors' samples. CDR3 in amino acids: CASSVGSGDEQFF. For the CDR3, the DNA is TGTGCCAGCAGTGTGGGTTCAGGGGATGAGCAGTTCTTC.